The present TCR beta chain was sequenced within a study of beta chain features in type 1 diabetes. The germline V gene encodes CDR1 KGHSH and CDR2 LQKENI. This CDR3 is built from 13 residues. Trimming pared 8 bases from V and 1 base from J, leaving 11 bases between. Expressed TCRB transcripts were sequenced because the entire RNA isolate underwent reverse transcription. Libraries were prepared by immunoSEQ multiplex PCR; TCRdb keeps only in-frame clonotypes and omits some of them. The sample includes about 220,000 clones, approximately 10% of them seen just once. This clone was found many times. Antigen specificity is unknown. CD45RO/CCR7/CD25/CD127/CD95/CD27 separated CD4+ naive, central memory, regulatory and stem cell-like memory cells by sorting. Whole-study findings and limits: cDNA-based sequencing might over-represent cells highly expressing TCR.

The chain employs TRBV18 and TRBJ1-1, with D perhaps TRBD1 (5 bases). The clonotype was recovered from a man younger than 30 in good health. The source material was central memory CD4+ T cells from blood. CDR3 DNA sequence: TGTGCCAGCACCCTACAGGCGAACACTGAAGCTTTCTTT. It translates to CASTLQANTEAFF.